These 19 T cell receptor beta chains originate from one sample sequenced in a study of OX40 agonist ivuxolimab in advanced cancers. Here immunoSEQ multiplex PCR was the method, and the copy in TCRdb shows in-frame clones only, minus some. The sample lists tens of thousands of clones; around 81% were seen once. Sequenced material: CD4+ or CD8+ T cells sorted from blood, taken in a trial of the OX40 agonist ivuxolimab. Receptor source: an adult with an advanced solid tumor such as melanoma, head and neck, liver or kidney cancer.

The chain combines TRBV28 with TRBJ2-3; D is undetermined. Germline assignment: CDR1 MDHEN and CDR2 SYDVKM. The V end lost 0 bases, the J end lost 7 bases, and 17 bases lay between the germline ends. The CDR3 is 16 residues long. CDR3: CASSLWEGALGNTQYF. In DNA form, the CDR3 reads TGTGCCAGCAGTTTATGGGAAGGAGCCCTAGGTAATACGCAGTATTTT. Full variable domain (remainder filled in from reference TRBV28 and TRBJ2-3): DVKVTQSSRYLVKRTGEKVFLECVQDMDHENMFWYRQDPGLGLRLIYFSYDVKMKEKGDIPEGYSVSREKKERFSLILESASTNQTSMYLCASSLWEGALGNTQYFGPGTRLTVL.

The gene calls are TRBV14 and TRBJ2-7, with D perhaps TRBD1 or TRBD2 (5 bases each). Between the trimmed V and J ends, which lost 1 base and 3 bases, there was a span of 10 bases. This CDR3 contains 14 residues. CDR1 SGHDN and CDR2 FVKESK come from the germline V gene. The CDR3 nucleotides are TGTGCCAGCAGCCAAGGGGGACGGCTCTACGAGCAGTACTTC. This sequence encodes CASSQGGRLYEQYF. Together with reference TRBV14 and TRBJ2-7, the CDR3 gives the full variable domain: EAGVTQFPSHSVIEKGQTVTLRCDPISGHDNLYWYRRVMGKEIKFLLHFVKESKQDESGMPNNRFLAERTGGTYSTLKVQPAELEDSGVYFCASSQGGRLYEQYFGPGTRLTVT.

The V call is TRBV9, the J call TRBJ2-7, with 7 nucleotides matching TRBD1. The CDR3 length is 14 residues. In germline, CDR1 is SGDLS, CDR2 YYNGEE. V dropped 3 bases and J dropped 2; count of bases not matched to a gene: 5. CDR3 in amino acids: CASSGRDSAYEQYF. The CDR3 nucleotides read TGTGCCAGCAGCGGCCGGGACAGTGCCTACGAGCAGTACTTC.

The V and J genes are TRBV5-4 and TRBJ2-7; the match to TRBD1 covers 8 bases. Germline values: CDR1 SGHNT, CDR2 YYREEE (reference sequence). J lost 0 bases, V lost 2 bases, and 4 bases had no gene match. The CDR3 consists of 15 residues. As DNA, the CDR3 is TGTGCCAGCAGCTTTTACAGGGGGTACTCCTACGAGCAGTACTTC. Amino acids: CASSFYRGYSYEQYF.

This clone turned up a few times. The CDR3 sequence: CASSYSLGWDGYTF. In nucleotides, the CDR3 is TGTGCCAGCAGTTACTCGCTGGGCTGGGATGGCTACACCTTC. The chain uses TRBV6-5 and TRBJ1-2; no definite D call. CDR1 and CDR2 (germline): MNHEY, SVGAGI. The V and J ends lost 0 bases and 6 bases respectively, with 11 bases between them. This CDR3 has 14 amino acids.

This clone was seen only a few times. This sequence joins TRBV6-5 and TRBJ2-7; 10 bases line up with TRBD1. Per the germline V gene, CDR1 is MNHEY and CDR2 is SVGAGI. V shed 2 bases and J 2 bases; nucleotides not matched to a gene: 0. This CDR3 comprises 14 residues. The CDR3 nucleotides are TGTGCCAGCAGTTACGGGACAGGGGCCTACGAGCAGTACTTC. It specifies CASSYGTGAYEQYF.

V usage is TRBV15 and J usage is TRBJ2-5; 10 bases are a match to TRBD1. This CDR3 is 15 amino acids long. J lost 2 bases, V lost 3 bases, and 3 bases had no gene match. CDR1 LNHNV and CDR2 YYDKDF come from the germline V gene (reference sequence). CDR3 sequence (DNA): TGTGCCACCAGCAGGGACAGGGGGTTGCAAGAGACCCAGTACTTC. Translated: CATSRDRGLQETQYF.

This rearrangement joins TRBV28 to TRBJ1-1; 12 nucleotides align to TRBD1. This CDR3 spans 16 amino acids. The junction had 8 bases not matched to a gene; V was cut back by 5 bases and J by 4 bases. Per the germline V gene, CDR1 is MDHEN and CDR2 is SYDVKM. CDR3 sequence: CASSKWGQGAPTEAFF. The CDR3 nucleotides read TGTGCCAGCAGTAAGTGGGGACAGGGGGCCCCCACTGAAGCTTTCTTT. Complete variable domain (other parts from reference TRBV28 and TRBJ1-1): DVKVTQSSRYLVKRTGEKVFLECVQDMDHENMFWYRQDPGLGLRLIYFSYDVKMKEKGDIPEGYSVSREKKERFSLILESASTNQTSMYLCASSKWGQGAPTEAFFGQGTRLTVV.

V and J are TRBV15 and TRBJ2-5; maybe TRBD1 (6 bases). The germline CDR1 and CDR2 sequences are LNHNV and YYDKDF (reference sequence). V was pared by 5 bases and J by 4 bases, with 11 bases between. The CDR3 sequence is 13 residues long. CDR3 coding DNA: TGTGCCACCAGCGGGCAGGGGACAGAGACCCAGTACTTC. It is translated as CATSGQGTETQYF.

This clone appeared a single time. The chain is built from TRBV4-1 and TRBJ2-1; 11 bases line up with TRBD2. Germline CDR1 and CDR2: MGHRA and YSYEKL. The CDR3 consists of 17 residues. Unmatched junction bases numbered 8, after V lost 4 bases and J lost 3 bases. This CDR3 is CASSRLTSGGLYNEQFF. The CDR3 DNA reads TGCGCCAGCAGCCGACTAACTAGCGGGGGTCTCTACAATGAGCAGTTCTTC.

The chain carries TRBV27 and TRBJ2-3; D remains ambiguous. The germline V gene encodes CDR1 MNHEY and CDR2 SMNVEV (reference sequence). The CDR3 extends over 12 amino acids. Between the trimmed V and J ends, which lost 5 bases and 2 bases, there was a span of 5 bases. The CDR3 sequence is CASSRNTDTQYF. Written as DNA, the CDR3 is TGTGCCAGCAGTAGGAACACAGATACGCAGTATTTT.

The V and J genes are TRBV10-2 and TRBJ2-1; tentative D call: TRBD1 (5 bases). Trimming removed 7 bases at V and 9 bases at J, with 10 bases between. Germline V gene lookup returns CDR1 WSHSY and CDR2 SAAADI. The CDR3 runs 11 residues. The CDR3 here is CASNGQGEQFF. The CDR3 DNA follows: TGCGCCAGCAATGGCCAGGGTGAGCAGTTCTTC.

The chain links TRBV4-1 to TRBJ1-4; tentative D call: TRBD1 (5 bases). This CDR3 contains 15 residues. Germline assignment: CDR1 MGHRA and CDR2 YSYEKL. V was cut by 0 bases and J by 4 bases, with 9 bases left in between. This chain's CDR3 is CASSQDGGFNEKLFF. For the CDR3, the DNA is TGCGCCAGCAGCCAAGATGGGGGGTTTAATGAAAAACTGTTTTTT.

The chain recombines TRBV7-9 with TRBJ2-2; D gene ambiguous. This CDR3 has 15 amino acids. Germline V gene lookup returns CDR1 SEHNR and CDR2 FQNEAQ (reference sequence). Trimming shortened V by 5 bases and J by 3 bases, and 13 bases separated the two germline ends. The CDR3 nucleotides are TGTGCCAGCAGCCTAGGCACTTCTTACACCGGGGAGCTGTTTTTT. This sequence encodes CASSLGTSYTGELFF. Together with reference TRBV7-9 and TRBJ2-2, the CDR3 gives the full variable domain: DTGVSQNPRHKITKRGQNVTFRCDPISEHNRLYWYRQTLGQGPEFLTYFQNEAQLEKSRLLSDRFSAERPKGSFSTLEIQRTEQGDSAMYLCASSLGTSYTGELFFGEGSRLTVL.

Judged by abundance, this clone is medium-sized. The chain uses TRBV28 and TRBJ2-2; 9 bases match TRBD1. The CDR3 sequence is 17 residues long. Germline V CDR1 and CDR2: MDHEN, SYDVKM. V shed 4 bases and J 0 bases; nucleotides not matched to a gene: 6. In DNA, the CDR3 is TGTGCCAGCAGTTCCCCCACAGGGGGCCCGAACACCGGGGAGCTGTTTTTT. It encodes CASSSPTGGPNTGELFF.

This chain connects TRBV6-5 to TRBJ1-1; 8 positions agree with TRBD1. The CDR3 has 15 residues. Germline V gene lookup returns CDR1 MNHEY and CDR2 SVGAGI. V lost 2 bases, J lost 1 base, and 3 bases stayed unmatched. The DNA of the CDR3 is TGTGCCAGCAGTTACAGTCAGGGGGCGAACACTGAAGCTTTCTTT. Translation: CASSYSQGANTEAFF.

The chain links TRBV27 to TRBJ1-2, with unresolved D. There are 13 residues in the CDR3. Germline CDR1 and CDR2: MNHEY and SMNVEV (reference sequence). Trimming removed 2 bases at V and 6 bases at J, with 10 bases between. The chain's CDR3 is CASSLRAENGYTF. The CDR3 nucleotides are TGTGCCAGCAGTTTAAGAGCCGAAAATGGCTACACCTTC.

The chain couples TRBV4-1 to TRBJ2-7; 9 bases match TRBD1. The length of the CDR3 is 14 residues. V shed 4 bases, J shed 3 bases, and the junction held 4 bases outside the gene matches. Germline V gene data show CDR1 as MGHRA and CDR2 as YSYEKL. The chain's CDR3 is CASSPGTGNYEQYF. For the CDR3, the DNA is TGCGCCAGCAGCCCCGGGACAGGGAACTACGAGCAGTACTTC.

This clone was detected only once. The gene calls are TRBV5-1 and TRBJ1-2, with TRBD1 matching over 7 bases. Germline CDR1 SGHRS, CDR2 YFSETQ. After removal of 1 base from V and 1 base from J, the junction contained 13 bases not matched to a gene. There are 18 residues in the CDR3. The CDR3 is CASSLSGMGQQINYGYTF. For the CDR3, the DNA is TGCGCCAGCAGCTTGTCCGGGATGGGACAGCAGATTAACTATGGCTACACCTTC.